A selection of T cell receptor beta chains follows, all from one sample in a study of T cell responses to AZD1222 COVID-19 vaccine. TCRdb keeps only in-frame clones here, not all; method: immunoSEQ multiplex PCR. The sample has 160,000 or so clones, over 90% seen once. Here the sequenced sample was peripheral blood, taken 28 days after the second AZD1222 dose. All receptors come from an adult who received the AZD1222 COVID-19 vaccine. Each CDR3 is given with its conserved first and last residue. The D gene is left open where the match is weak. A row's size may be missing; if present it is once, few, many or a size class.

>NA|TRBV6-4|TRBJ1-2|TRBD1
TGTGCCAGCAGCCGGACAGGGGACAACTATGGCTACACCTTC
CASSRTGDNYGYTF
>NA|TRBV13|TRBJ1-1|TRBD1
TGTGCCAGCAGCTTATTAGGGGACAGAGATTCCCCGAGCACTGAAGCTTTCTTT
CASSLLGDRDSPSTEAFF
>NA|TRBV6-4|TRBJ2-1|TRBD2
TGTGCCAGCAGTGTCGCGCTAGCGGGGGGATCGCAACAGTTCTTC
CASSVALAGGSQQFF
>NA|TRBV5-1|TRBJ2-7|NA
TGCGCCAGCATGCAGTCCTACGAGCAGTACTTC
CASMQSYEQYF
>NA|TRBV7-9|TRBJ1-2|NA
TGTGCCAGCAGCCAAGCCACAGTTCACGGCTACACCTTC
CASSQATVHGYTF
>NA|TRBV6-5|TRBJ2-5|TRBD1
TGTGCCAGCAGTTACTCGCAGGACAGGGAAGAGACCCAGTACTTC
CASSYSQDREETQYF
>NA|TRBV15|TRBJ1-5|NA
TGTGCCACCAGCAGAGATTACCGCAATCAGCCCCAGCATTTT
CATSRDYRNQPQHF
>NA|TRBV30|TRBJ1-3|TRBD1
TGTGCCTGCCGGACAGGGGCTGGAAACACCATATATTTT
CACRTGAGNTIYF
>NA|TRBV27|TRBJ2-1|NA
TGTGCCAGCAGAAACAGGGTATTAAGCCACAATGAGCAGTTCTTC
CASRNRVLSHNEQFF
>NA|TRBV5-4|TRBJ2-1|TRBD2
TGTGCCAGCAGCTGGGTTGCGACTAGCGGTGCGAATGAGCAGTTCTTC
CASSWVATSGANEQFF
>NA|TRBV6-5|TRBJ1-2|TRBD1
TGTGCCAGCCATCCCGAGACAGGGTCTCTTGGCTACACCTTC
CASHPETGSLGYTF
>NA|TRBV28|TRBJ2-2|NA
TGTGCCACCTTACATCAGGGCAGGGTCACCGGGGAGCTGTTTTTT
CATLHQGRVTGELFF
>NA|TRBV19|TRBJ1-3|NA
TGTGCCAGTAATGGAAACACCATATATTTT
CASNGNTIYF
>NA|TRBV4-1|TRBJ2-7|NA
TGCGCCAGCAGCCAAGGATGGGAACGAGAGCAGTACTTC
CASSQGWEREQYF
>NA|TRBV19|TRBJ2-1|NA
TGTGCCAGTGGCGGTCCAGAACTTTACAATGAGCAGTTCTTC
CASGGPELYNEQFF
>NA|TRBV7-9|TRBJ1-1|NA
TGTGCCAGCAGCTTAGCCACCCTCGACGGGGCTTTCTTT
CASSLATLDGAFF
>NA|TRBV24-1|TRBJ2-5|TRBD2
TGTGCCTCATCTAGCGGGACCAACCAAGAGACCCAGTACTTC
CASSSGTNQETQYF
>NA|TRBV6-5|TRBJ1-2|NA
TGTGCCAGCAGTTACTCAGGACATGGCTACACCTTC
CASSYSGHGYTF
>NA|TRBV27|TRBJ2-7|TRBD1
TGTGCCAGCGTCGGGACAGCACACCATTCCTACGAGCAGTACTTC
CASVGTAHHSYEQYF
>NA|TRBV5-6|TRBJ2-7|NA
TGTGCCAGCAGCTTGGGGACATTCGCCTACGAGCAGTACTTC
CASSLGTFAYEQYF
>NA|TRBV19|TRBJ2-4|NA
TGTGCCAGCAGGAACCCCCTCTCGGGCGAGAACATTCAGTACTTC
CASRNPLSGENIQYF
>once|TRBV15|TRBJ1-2|NA
TGTGCCACCAGCCCCCCGAACGGGTATGGCTACACCTTC
CATSPPNGYGYTF
>NA|TRBV7-9|TRBJ2-5|TRBD2
TGTGCCAGCAGACCCCTGACTAGCGGGAGTGTGCTAGAGACCCAGTACTTC
CASRPLTSGSVLETQYF
>NA|TRBV3-1/TRBV3-2|TRBJ2-3|TRBD2
TGTGCCAGCAGCCAAGTCAGCGGGGAAAGCACAGATACGCAGTATTTT
CASSQVSGESTDTQYF
>NA|TRBV5-1|TRBJ1-1|NA
TGCGCCAGCAGCTTAGGGGGGAGCACTGAAGCTTTCTTT
CASSLGGSTEAFF
>NA|TRBV3-1/TRBV3-2|TRBJ1-3|NA
TGTGCCAGCAGCCAAGGCAGGCCGAGCTCTGGAAACACCATATATTTT
CASSQGRPSSGNTIYF
>NA|TRBV7-9|TRBJ1-1|NA
TGTGCCAGCAGCCTCTGGGGGGCAGAACGGAACAATAACCCTGAAGCTTTCTTT
CASSLWGAERNNNPEAFF
>NA|TRBV27|TRBJ1-5|NA
TGTGCCAGCAGTAAAGGGGGGCCCGCTTTCTATAGCAATCAGCCCCAGCATTTT
CASSKGGPAFYSNQPQHF
>NA|TRBV19|TRBJ2-7|TRBD1
TGTGCCAGTAGTACCGGACAGGGGTTCGAGCAGTACTTC
CASSTGQGFEQYF
>NA|TRBV6-5|TRBJ2-7|TRBD1
TGTGCCAGCAGTTACGCGGGACAGGGGATCTACGAGCAGTACTTC
CASSYAGQGIYEQYF
>NA|TRBV6-1|TRBJ2-7|TRBD2
TGTGCCAGCAGTGAAGGGACTAGCTCCTACGAGCAGTACTTC
CASSEGTSSYEQYF
>NA|TRBV5-1|TRBJ1-3|TRBD1
TGCGCCAGCAGCTTGAATACAGGGGCTGGAAACACCATATATTTT
CASSLNTGAGNTIYF
>NA|TRBV5-1|TRBJ2-3|NA
TGCGCCAGCACACAGAAGTACCCGGCGGAGGATACGCAGTATTTT
CASTQKYPAEDTQYF
>NA|TRBV2|TRBJ1-4|TRBD1
TGTGCCAGCAGAGGGACAGGCTGGGCTAATGAAAAACTGTTTTTT
CASRGTGWANEKLFF
>NA|TRBV6-5|TRBJ1-3|TRBD1
TGTGCCAGCAGACGAACAGGGGTGCGAAACACCATATATTTT
CASRRTGVRNTIYF
>NA|TRBV10-2|TRBJ2-3|NA
TGCGCCAGCCGACCCTCCGGTCTCACAGATACGCAGTATTTT
CASRPSGLTDTQYF
>NA|TRBV5-5|TRBJ1-2|NA
TGTGCCAGCAGCTTGGAAGGGGCACGCTATGGCTACACCTTC
CASSLEGARYGYTF
>NA|TRBV4-2|TRBJ1-1|NA
TGTGCCAGCAGCCAAGATTGGGGCGGCGGGAACACTGAAGCTTTCTTT
CASSQDWGGGNTEAFF
>NA|TRBV30|TRBJ2-7|TRBD1
TGTGCCTGGAATACAGGGGTACTCGCGTACGAGCAGTACTTC
CAWNTGVLAYEQYF
>NA|TRBV11-1|TRBJ2-1|NA
TGTGCCAGCAGCTCCTCCGGGACTGGGAGCTCCTTCTTC
CASSSSGTGSSFF
>NA|TRBV25-1|TRBJ1-1|NA
TGTGCCAGCAGTGAATGGGGACAAGTGAACACTGAAGCTTTCTTT
CASSEWGQVNTEAFF
>NA|TRBV6-5|TRBJ2-7|NA
TGTGCCAGCAGCCAGACTGATATAGCGTACGAGCAGTACTTC
CASSQTDIAYEQYF
>few|TRBV12-3/TRBV12-4|TRBJ1-5|NA
TGTGCCAGCAGTTTGGGCAATCAGCCCCAGCATTTT
CASSLGNQPQHF